This is a list of T cell receptor beta chains from one sample in a study of cytomegalovirus exposure and HLA in healthy donors. Here immunoSEQ multiplex PCR was the method, and the copy in TCRdb shows in-frame clones only, minus some. The sample includes about 150,000 clones, about 86% seen only once; the top ten take 2.1%. The sample taken for sequencing was PBMCs. The source is a human donor in good health. Each CDR3 is given with its conserved first and last residue. The D gene is left open where the match is weak. Size tells how often a clone was seen (once, few, many) or the class of an expanded clone, and some rows leave it out.

j_gene	d_gene	v_gene	abundance	CDR3nt	CDR3aa
TRBJ1-4	TRBD1	TRBV7-2	NA	TGTGCCAGCAGCCCGAAGGGGACAGGGCTTCCCGCAACTAATGAAAAACTGTTTTTT	CASSPKGTGLPATNEKLFF
TRBJ1-5	TRBD1	TRBV27	NA	TGTGCTAGCAGTTTCTCCGGGACAGGGGACCAGCCCCAGCATTTT	CASSFSGTGDQPQHF
TRBJ2-1	TRBD1	TRBV6-5	NA	TGTGCCAGCAGTCCGACAGGGGGAGGGCAGTTCTTC	CASSPTGGGQFF
TRBJ1-1	TRBD1	TRBV29-1	NA	TGCCACGTTCTTCTTATGACAGGGGACCCCGAAGCTTTCTTT	CHVLLMTGDPEAFF
TRBJ1-2	TRBD1	TRBV9	NA	TGTGCCAGCAGCGTAGCCGGGACAGCCTATGGCTACACCTTC	CASSVAGTAYGYTF
TRBJ1-6	NA	TRBV7-6	NA	TGTGCCAGCAGCTTCCGGGGGATAAAGAATTCACCCCTCCACTTT	CASSFRGIKNSPLHF
TRBJ1-4	NA	TRBV5-1	NA	TGCGCCAGCAGTCAAACTAATGAAAAACTGTTTTTT	CASSQTNEKLFF
TRBJ2-7	NA	TRBV10-3	NA	TGTGCCATCAGTGATTCAATCCAGTACGAGCAGTACTTC	CAISDSIQYEQYF
TRBJ2-7	TRBD1	TRBV18	NA	TGTGCCAGCTCACCCGGGACAGGGGTTACCTACGAGCAGTACTTC	CASSPGTGVTYEQYF
TRBJ1-2	TRBD1	TRBV9	NA	TGTGCCAGCAGCCCTGCCGGGACAGGATATGGCTACACCTTC	CASSPAGTGYGYTF
TRBJ2-7	NA	TRBV2	few	TGTGCCAGCAGTGGCGGGGGCTCATACGAGCAGTACTTC	CASSGGGSYEQYF
TRBJ2-1	TRBD2	TRBV7-9	NA	TGTGCCAGCAGCTATAGCGGGGGTGTGGATGAGCAGTTCTTC	CASSYSGGVDEQFF
TRBJ2-5	TRBD2	TRBV7-9	NA	TGTGCCAGCAGCTTATTCGGGGGGGCAGGAGAGACCCAGTACTTC	CASSLFGGAGETQYF
TRBJ1-5	NA	TRBV4-2	NA	TGTGCCAGCAGCCGGGACAACAATCAGCCCCAGCATTTT	CASSRDNNQPQHF
TRBJ2-5	NA	TRBV5-6	NA	TGTGCCAGCAGCTTGGGGCCTCAAGAGACCCAGTACTTC	CASSLGPQETQYF
TRBJ2-7	TRBD2	TRBV13	once	TGTGCCAGCAGCTTAGTGACCCACTTGCGGGAGTCGGGCGAGCAGTACTTC	CASSLVTHLRESGEQYF
TRBJ2-7	NA	TRBV6-1	NA	TGTGCCAGCACCCCGACGGGGAAATACGAGCAGTACTTC	CASTPTGKYEQYF
TRBJ1-1	TRBD1	TRBV2	NA	TGTGCCAGCAGTGCCCTAGGGGGCGCGGCGGGAGCTTTCTTT	CASSALGGAAGAFF
TRBJ1-2	NA	TRBV7-2	once	TGTGCCAGCAGCCTCCGTTCTGATGGCTACACCTTC	CASSLRSDGYTF
TRBJ2-5	TRBD2	TRBV27	NA	TGTGCCAGCAGTTTATCCTTTGGCGGGGGGGCTGGGGAGACCCAGTACTTC	CASSLSFGGGAGETQYF
TRBJ2-1	TRBD2	TRBV2	NA	TGTGCCAGCACCACTCGGGCGGGGGAGGGCAATGAGCAGTTCTTC	CASTTRAGEGNEQFF
TRBJ1-2	TRBD1	TRBV4-1	NA	TGCGCCAGCAGCCAAGACGGACAGGTGGGCGGCTACACCTTC	CASSQDGQVGGYTF
TRBJ2-5	NA	TRBV6-5	NA	TGTGCCTCCCAGACTCGGATGGGGACCCAGTACTTC	CASQTRMGTQYF
TRBJ2-2	TRBD1	TRBV7-9	NA	TGTGCCAGCAGCGAGACAGGGGTCTGGAACACCGGGGAGCTGTTTTTT	CASSETGVWNTGELFF
TRBJ1-5	NA	TRBV19	NA	TGTGCCAGTAGCCCACAGGGTTATCAGCCCCAGCATTTT	CASSPQGYQPQHF
TRBJ2-7	TRBD2	TRBV7-3	NA	TGTGCCAGCAGCCAGTGGGGGCTAGCGGGAGGCGAGCAGTACTTC	CASSQWGLAGGEQYF
TRBJ1-2	NA	TRBV7-9	NA	TGTGCCAGCAGCTTAGTCATACAGTCAGGCTACACCTTC	CASSLVIQSGYTF
TRBJ2-7	NA	TRBV13	few	TGTGCCAGCAGCTCGGACAGTCCCTACGAGCAGTACTTC	CASSSDSPYEQYF
TRBJ2-3	TRBD2	TRBV15	NA	TGTGCCACCAGCCAGAACCTAGCGGGGGGGCTTGTAGATACGCAGTATTTT	CATSQNLAGGLVDTQYF
TRBJ1-4	NA	TRBV2	NA	TGTGCCAGCAGTAAACAGGGCTCTAATGAAAAACTGTTTTTT	CASSKQGSNEKLFF
TRBJ2-7	NA	TRBV2	few	TGTGCCAGCGGACGACAAGACTACACCTACGAGCAGTACTTC	CASGRQDYTYEQYF
TRBJ1-1	NA	TRBV5-1	NA	TGCGCCAGCAGCTCCGGTAGGGGCACTGAAGCTTTCTTT	CASSSGRGTEAFF
TRBJ2-7	NA	TRBV27	NA	TGTGCCAGCAGTTGGGGCACGGCCTACGAGCAGTACTTC	CASSWGTAYEQYF
TRBJ2-3	TRBD2	TRBV27	NA	TGTGCCAGCAAGACTAGCGGGCGGTCAGATACGCAGTATTTT	CASKTSGRSDTQYF
TRBJ2-7	NA	TRBV2	NA	TGTGCCAGCAGTTTTGCAGCCTACGAGCAGTACTTC	CASSFAAYEQYF
TRBJ1-5	NA	TRBV5-8	NA	TGTGCCAGCAGCTTGGTAGACGGGGGGAATCAGCCCCAGCATTTT	CASSLVDGGNQPQHF
TRBJ1-6	TRBD1	TRBV5-1	NA	TGCGCCAGCAGCTTGGAGGGGGACAGGGGGTCACCCCTCCACTTT	CASSLEGDRGSPLHF
TRBJ2-7	TRBD2	TRBV19	NA	TGTGCCAGTAGTATAGTACTAGCGGGAGGGCCAGGAACCTACGAGCAGTACTTC	CASSIVLAGGPGTYEQYF
TRBJ2-7	NA	TRBV7-9	NA	TGTGCCAGCAGCTTAGCCGCCGGGACACCAGAGCAGTACTTC	CASSLAAGTPEQYF
TRBJ2-5	NA	TRBV18	NA	TGTGCCAGCTCAAGGGGCTCAAAGGAGACCCAGTACTTC	CASSRGSKETQYF
TRBJ1-1	TRBD1	TRBV29-1	NA	TGCAGCGTTGGCCACAGGGGCGTCACTGAAGCTTTCTTT	CSVGHRGVTEAFF
TRBJ2-5	TRBD1	TRBV5-4	NA	TGTGCCAGCAGCCGAGGACAGGGTCCGGAGACCCAGTACTTC	CASSRGQGPETQYF
TRBJ1-1	NA	TRBV29-1	once	TGCAGCGGAGACAGGTGGGCGAACACTGAAGCTTTCTTT	CSGDRWANTEAFF
TRBJ1-1	TRBD1	TRBV5-5	few	TGTGCCAGCAGCACGCAGGGGGCAAGGTCTGAAGCTTTCTTT	CASSTQGARSEAFF
TRBJ2-1	TRBD2	TRBV9	NA	TGTGCCAGTACTAGCGGACCCCCCCATGAGCAGTTCTTC	CASTSGPPHEQFF
TRBJ2-7	NA	TRBV29-1	NA	TGCAGCGCCCTAAGTGCGGGGGCTCGAGAGCAGTACTTC	CSALSAGAREQYF
TRBJ2-7	NA	TRBV6-5	NA	TGTGCCAGCAGTTACTCTCTCGGGGGCGAGCAGTACTTC	CASSYSLGGEQYF
TRBJ2-1	NA	TRBV14	NA	TGTGCCAGCAGCCCCCTTCCCGGGAACCCCCCCTACAATGAGCAGTTCTTC	CASSPLPGNPPYNEQFF
TRBJ2-7	NA	TRBV28	NA	TGTGCCAGCAGTTTTCCTCTCACGGGCGGGAACGAGCAGTACTTC	CASSFPLTGGNEQYF
TRBJ1-1	TRBD1	TRBV27	many	TGTGCCAGCGGGACGGGACAGATGAACACTGAAGCTTTCTTT	CASGTGQMNTEAFF
TRBJ1-1	NA	TRBV6-5	NA	TGTGCCAGCAGTAAGACGGACAGTTTCAAGGCTTTCTTT	CASSKTDSFKAFF
TRBJ2-5	TRBD2	TRBV2	NA	TGTGCCAGCAGTGGACTAGCGGGATTAGAAGAGACCCAGTACTTC	CASSGLAGLEETQYF
TRBJ2-7	NA	TRBV5-1	NA	TGCGCCAGCAGCTTGGCCAGTGGGGGGGGCGACGAGCAGTACTTC	CASSLASGGGDEQYF
TRBJ2-5	NA	TRBV6-1	NA	TGTGCCAGCAGTGAGGGACTGTGGCAAGAGACCCAGTACTTC	CASSEGLWQETQYF